This TCR beta chain was retrieved from a study of T cells in tuberculosis. Indicated time point: new active TB diagnosis, blood taken before or within 7 days of starting treatment. The table came from immunoSEQ multiplex PCR; TCRdb's copy has only in-frame clones and leaves some out. The sample has approximately 22,000 clones, approximately 85% seen once; the top ten hold 15%. CDR1 and CDR2 (germline): MGHRA, YSYEKL. CDR3 length equals 14 residues. J gave up 3 bases and V 1 base, and 3 bases lay outside the gene matches. The receptor was derived from an adult with tuberculosis. This sequence joins TRBV4-1 and TRBJ2-7, with TRBD1 identical over 7 bases. The sequencing used PBMCs, collected at tuberculosis diagnosis. The CDR3 DNA reads as TGCGCCAGCAGCCAAGGACAGGGAAACTACGAGCAGTACTTC. It encodes CASSQGQGNYEQYF.